The rows below give T cell receptor beta chains drawn from one sample of a study of blood T cell repertoires in COVID-19. Sequencing used immunoSEQ multiplex PCR; TCRdb keeps in-frame clones, though not all of them. The data contain 35,000 to 40,000 clones, 80% to 90% of them seen just once; the ten biggest clones take up 7% to 8.5%. Sequenced input: peripheral blood. Receptor source: a human donor in a cohort sampled during active COVID-19. Each CDR3 is given with its conserved first and last residue. A D gene is named only where the DNA matches it firmly. Clone size is given for some rows only: seen once, a few or many times, or a class if the clone is expanded.

CDR3 length	V gene	clone size	J gene	D gene	CDR3 DNA	CDR3 protein
15	TRBV5-4	.	TRBJ2-7	TRBD1	TGTGCCAGCAGCCCCGGACAGGGCCGATTTTACGAGCAGTACTTC	CASSPGQGRFYEQYF
16	TRBV9	.	TRBJ2-7	TRBD1	TGTGCCAGCAGCGCGGGACAGGGGGACTTTGTTAGCGAGCAGTACTTC	CASSAGQGDFVSEQYF
14	TRBV5-1	.	TRBJ2-7	.	TGCGCCAGCAGCTTCCTCGGCACTCCGGGCGAGCAGTACTTC	CASSFLGTPGEQYF
16	TRBV5-1	.	TRBJ2-3	.	TGCGCCAGCAGCTTGAGGACGGGGGGCCTCACAGATACGCAGTATTTT	CASSLRTGGLTDTQYF
14	TRBV5-4	.	TRBJ1-1	.	TGTGCCAGCAGCCTATGGTCAGGGAACACTGAAGCTTTCTTT	CASSLWSGNTEAFF
13	TRBV18	few	TRBJ1-5	.	TGTGCCAGCTCACCCGACAACAATCAGCCCCAGCATTTT	CASSPDNNQPQHF
14	TRBV5-1	.	TRBJ1-2	TRBD1	TGCGCCAGCAGCCCGGAAGGACAGGGATATGGCTACACCTTC	CASSPEGQGYGYTF
14	TRBV3-1/TRBV3-2	.	TRBJ2-2	TRBD2	TGTGCCAGCAGCCAAGCGGGGGGGACCGGGGAGCTGTTTTTT	CASSQAGGTGELFF
16	TRBV5-4	.	TRBJ2-3	.	TGTGCCAGCAGCTTGGGTTCCGGGAGAGGCGCAGATACGCAGTATTTT	CASSLGSGRGADTQYF
15	TRBV6-5	few	TRBJ2-5	TRBD2	TGTGCCATTGCTCAACGGGGGACTAGGTTGGAGACCCAGTACTTC	CAIAQRGTRLETQYF
12	TRBV11-2	.	TRBJ2-7	.	TGTGCCAGCAGCTTAGATAGCTACGAGCAGTACTTC	CASSLDSYEQYF
16	TRBV12-5	.	TRBJ1-5	TRBD1	TGTGCTAGTGGTTTGGGGACAGGGTACGGGATTCAGCCCCAGCATTTT	CASGLGTGYGIQPQHF
14	TRBV6-5	.	TRBJ2-1	.	TGTGCCAGCAGTAGAGAGGATTTATACAATGAGCAGTTCTTC	CASSREDLYNEQFF
14	TRBV7-6	.	TRBJ1-1	.	TGTGCCAGCAGCTTAGGATTAACAGGGAGTAAAGCTTTCTTT	CASSLGLTGSKAFF
13	TRBV4-2	few	TRBJ2-7	.	TGTGCCAGCAGCCAAGATACGAGGGCCGAGCAGTACTTC	CASSQDTRAEQYF
13	TRBV2	.	TRBJ2-7	.	TGTGCCAGCAGTGAACTAGTTTCCTACGAGCAGTACTTC	CASSELVSYEQYF
18	TRBV5-8	.	TRBJ2-5	.	TGTGCCAGCAGCCCGCTATTTGGGCAGGCCACCGTTCAAGGGACCCAGTACTTC	CASSPLFGQATVQGTQYF
16	TRBV5-5	.	TRBJ1-2	.	TGTGCCAGCAGCTTGGCCCCAGGGCAGGGAAAGAGGGGCTACACCTTC	CASSLAPGQGKRGYTF
13	TRBV18	.	TRBJ2-3	.	TGTGCCAGCTCACCGGGCAGCACAGATACGCAGTATTTT	CASSPGSTDTQYF
14	TRBV19	.	TRBJ2-2	.	TGTGCCAGTAGTATGGTTGCCGGCACCGGGGAGCTGTTTTTT	CASSMVAGTGELFF
17	TRBV7-9	.	TRBJ2-3	TRBD2	TGTGCCAGCAGCTTGCCGGGGAGCGGGGGGTACACAGATACGCAGTATTTT	CASSLPGSGGYTDTQYF
13	TRBV6-1	.	TRBJ2-7	.	TGTGCCAGCAGTGAAAACAGGGTATCCGAGCAGTACTTC	CASSENRVSEQYF
13	TRBV28	.	TRBJ2-7	TRBD1	TGTGCCAGCAGCCTGGGGACAGTCTACGAGCAGTACTTC	CASSLGTVYEQYF
14	TRBV14	.	TRBJ1-1	.	TGTGCCAGCAGCCGGGTCTCTCTAGAGGGTCAAGCTTTCTTT	CASSRVSLEGQAFF
12	TRBV7-9	.	TRBJ2-1	.	TGTGCCAGCAGCTTAGCCGGAGGTGAGCAGTTCTTC	CASSLAGGEQFF
15	TRBV5-6	.	TRBJ1-2	TRBD1	TGTGCCAGCAGCTTCCAGGACAGGGACAGTGTGGGCTACACCTTC	CASSFQDRDSVGYTF
16	TRBV10-3	.	TRBJ2-2	TRBD1	TGTGCCATCAGTCGCCAGGGGGCGACGGGCACCGGGGAGCTGTTTTTT	CAISRQGATGTGELFF
14	TRBV19	.	TRBJ2-5	TRBD1	TGTGCCAGTAGTATCGGCAGGGGGCTAGAGACCCAGTACTTC	CASSIGRGLETQYF
10	TRBV20-1	.	TRBJ2-1	.	TGCAGTGCCAGAGGAGGAGAGCAGTTCTTC	CSARGGEQFF
21	TRBV19	.	TRBJ2-4	TRBD2	TGTGCCAGTAGTCCCACTAGCGGGGACTTAATAGGGACACTAGCCAAAAACATTCAGTACTTC	CASSPTSGDLIGTLAKNIQYF
15	TRBV6-1	.	TRBJ1-1	.	TGTGCCAGCAGTGACCGGCGGGGAGGGTACACTGAAGCTTTCTTT	CASSDRRGGYTEAFF
15	TRBV5-1	.	TRBJ2-2	.	TGCGCCAGCAGCTTGGAGGGGGTAGCGCACGGGGAGCTGTTTTTT	CASSLEGVAHGELFF
15	TRBV7-8	.	TRBJ2-2	.	TGTGCCAGCGGCTATTCGGGGACTCACGGGAGGGAGCTGTTTTTT	CASGYSGTHGRELFF
14	TRBV7-9	.	TRBJ2-4	TRBD1	TGTGCCAGCAGCTTCGGGACAGGGAGAAACATTCAGTACTTC	CASSFGTGRNIQYF
17	TRBV9	.	TRBJ2-1	TRBD2	TGTGCCAGCAGCCTCGGGACTAGCCTTAGCTCCTACAATGAGCAGTTCTTC	CASSLGTSLSSYNEQFF
16	TRBV7-3	.	TRBJ2-1	TRBD2	TGTGCCAGCAGCTTAGGCGTAAGCGGGGGTTACAATGAGCAGTTCTTC	CASSLGVSGGYNEQFF
15	TRBV7-6	few	TRBJ2-3	TRBD2	TGTGCCAGCGCTCAGGCTAGCGGGAGCTCAGATACGCAGTATTTT	CASAQASGSSDTQYF
15	TRBV5-1	.	TRBJ2-7	.	TGCGCCAGCAGCTTAGGCCAGGGGTCCGGCTACGAGCAGTACTTC	CASSLGQGSGYEQYF
14	TRBV2	few	TRBJ1-1	.	TGTGCCAGCAGTGACAGGGTGGTTAGCACTGAAGCTTTCTTT	CASSDRVVSTEAFF
16	TRBV7-8	few	TRBJ2-7	TRBD1	TGTGCCAGCAGCCCGGGGAGACAGGGGTTTCCCTACGAGCAGTACTTC	CASSPGRQGFPYEQYF
14	TRBV18	.	TRBJ2-7	.	TGTGCCAGCTCACCGGGGGGACAGTCCTACGAGCAGTACTTC	CASSPGGQSYEQYF
15	TRBV15	.	TRBJ2-2	TRBD1	TGTGCCACCAGCGCGGACAGGGTCAACACCGGGGAGCTGTTTTTT	CATSADRVNTGELFF
17	TRBV2	few	TRBJ2-7	TRBD1	TGTGCCAGCAGTGACTCCGGGACAGGGGCCTTCGGGGGCGAGCAGTACTTC	CASSDSGTGAFGGEQYF
16	TRBV3-1/TRBV3-2	.	TRBJ1-3	.	TGTGCCAGCAGCCAGGATTTAGAGGTCTCTGGAAACACCATATATTTT	CASSQDLEVSGNTIYF
17	TRBV4-2	.	TRBJ2-2	TRBD1	TGTGCCAGCAGCCAAGCCGGACAGGGGGCGGACACCGGGGAGCTGTTTTTT	CASSQAGQGADTGELFF
15	TRBV19	once	TRBJ2-3	TRBD1	TGTGCCAGTAGTATATCGGACAGGGGGGGAAATACGCAGTATTTT	CASSISDRGGNTQYF
15	TRBV7-9	.	TRBJ1-2	.	TGTGCCAGCAGCTCCATCCGGGAACTGGGCTATGGCTACACCTTC	CASSSIRELGYGYTF
16	TRBV5-1	.	TRBJ1-3	.	TGCGCCAGCAGCTTGGGCCGGGTGACCTCTGGAAACACCATATATTTT	CASSLGRVTSGNTIYF
15	TRBV5-6	.	TRBJ2-7	TRBD1	TGTGCCAGCAGCGCCGGGACAGGGGTCGTCTACGAGCAGTACTTC	CASSAGTGVVYEQYF
15	TRBV3-1/TRBV3-2	.	TRBJ2-3	TRBD2	TGTGCCAGCAGCTTTGTAAGCGGGGCAACAGATACGCAGTATTTT	CASSFVSGATDTQYF
13	TRBV7-2	.	TRBJ2-3	TRBD1	TGTGCCAGCAGCTTAGGAGGGGGCCATACGCAGTATTTT	CASSLGGGHTQYF
15	TRBV4-1	.	TRBJ2-7	.	TGCGCCAGCAGCCCTTTTTTGTCCCGCTCCTACGAGCAGTACTTC	CASSPFLSRSYEQYF
12	TRBV29-1	once	TRBJ2-2	.	TGCAGCGCGGGGCAGGGGAACGGGGAGCTGTTTTTT	CSAGQGNGELFF
18	TRBV3-1/TRBV3-2	.	TRBJ1-3	.	TGTGCCAGCAGCCAAGGGGGCAAGTACCCTTCTCGCGGAAACACCATATATTTT	CASSQGGKYPSRGNTIYF
14	TRBV5-4	.	TRBJ1-6	.	TGTGCCAGCAGCTCTCAGGGTTCTAATTCACCCCTCCACTTT	CASSSQGSNSPLHF
18	TRBV9	.	TRBJ1-5	TRBD1	TGTGCCAGCAGCGTAGTGGACAGGGGACTAACTAGCAATCAGCCCCAGCATTTT	CASSVVDRGLTSNQPQHF
19	TRBV11-2	once	TRBJ2-3	TRBD2	TGTGCCAGCAGCTTAGAGGGGCTTGCAGCGGGAGCGCGCACAGATACGCAGTATTTT	CASSLEGLAAGARTDTQYF